This TCR beta chain stems from a study of read filtering for tumor transcriptome and immune sequencing. Study overall: 8 or 9 patients were R-ISS I, more than 15 were R-ISS II, about seven were R-ISS III.

This clonotype was observed at least ten times. What it recognizes is unknown. From approximately 430 ng of RNA, a library with molecular barcoded alpha/delta and beta/gamma adaptors was made. Using its own MiXCR run on the reads, TCRdb lists one record per CDR3 protein. The data contain more than 55,000 distinct CDR3 sequences, roughly 18% of them singletons. Every patient had bone marrow sampled while the disease was active. Trimming stripped 2 bases from V and 0 bases from J, with 11 bases between. The CDR3 has 16 residues. CDR1 and CDR2 (germline): SGHAT, FQNNGV. Study-level findings and limits: Single-read clonotypes: about 81.9% of IR-seq clonotypes (around 3.6% of reads), about 75% of RNA-seq clonotypes (roughly 45% of reads). IR-seq and RNA-seq agreed better without single-read clonotypes.

This sequence was found in a donor older than 35 with multiple myeloma. The sample was a population of CD138-negative cells sorted from bone marrow. V gene TRBV11-2 combines with J gene TRBJ2-1; D remains unclear. CDR3 protein: CASSLPSLSSYNEQFF. The CDR3 DNA sequence: TGTGCCAGCAGCTTACCCTCCCTAAGCTCCTACAATGAGCAGTTCTTC.